This T cell receptor beta chain was profiled in a study of cytomegalovirus exposure and HLA in healthy donors. A remark on this clone: Its antigen remains unknown.

General study points: Most CMV-associated TCR beta chains were later found to appear HLA-restricted. According to an earlier analysis, most TCR beta V segments yielded productive rearrangements about 90% or about 30% of the time.

Trimming took off 2 bases at V and 2 bases at J, with 12 bases between the two ends. Germline loops: CDR1 SGHRS, CDR2 YFSETQ. This CDR3 region has 15 residues. PCR amplification relied on 60 Vbeta primers (plus 13 Jbeta primers). Assay: immunoSEQ multiplex PCR; the TCRdb copy retains only in-frame clones and omits some. There are fewer than 150,000 clones in the sample; over 55% occur only once, and about 8.6% lies in the top ten. The chain recombines TRBV5-1 with TRBJ2-3; D is possibly TRBD1 (5 bases). Source material: PBMCs. This clonotype was sampled from a man younger than 35 in good health and CMV-seropositive. CDR3 residues: CASSFATGYTDTQYF. The CDR3 nucleotides read TGCGCCAGCAGCTTTGCCACAGGATACACAGATACGCAGTATTTT.